The next 29 T cell receptor beta chains were all read from a single sample in a study of cytomegalovirus exposure and HLA in healthy donors (TCRdb year 2017). Receptor libraries were prepared by the immunoSEQ multiplex PCR assay. A mixture of 60 forward primers for TCR Vbeta segments and 13 reverse primers for TCR Jbeta segments was used in the multiplex PCR. TCRdb holds this immuneACCESS table with in-frame rearrangements only. Some clones are missing; in checked studies, unresolved V genes explain under half, and the rest has no known cause. The sample has approximately 190,000 clones on record, approximately 12% of them singletons. About 7.8% of the sample goes to the ten largest clones. Sequenced sample: PBMCs. Source of these receptors: a middle-aged man in good health and CMV-seropositive.

The CDR3 DNA reads TGCGCCAGCAGTTCTGGACAGGGCGCGGCTGGCGAGCAGTACTTC. This translates into CASSSGQGAAGEQYF. V usage is TRBV5-1 and J usage is TRBJ2-7; TRBD1 agrees at 8 bases. In germline, CDR1 is SGHRS, CDR2 YFSETQ. The ends lost 5 bases at V and 6 bases at J; junction bases unmatched: 13. The CDR3 is made up of 15 amino acids.

The chain uses TRBV27 and TRBJ1-2; TRBD1 aligns across 8 bases. Germline V lookup: CDR1 MNHEY, CDR2 SMNVEV (reference sequence). This CDR3 spans 15 amino acids. V shed 0 bases, J shed 7 bases, and the junction held 7 bases outside the gene matches. The CDR3 region has the DNA TGTGCCAGCAGTTTATCGGGACAGGTATTCTCTGGCTACACCTTC. Amino acids: CASSLSGQVFSGYTF.

This clone appeared a few times. The V call is TRBV29-1, the J call TRBJ2-5; D is ambiguous. The closer fit of TRBJ2-7 to the DNA end suggests the J call may be wrong. CDR3 length: 11 residues. Germline CDR1 is SQVTM and CDR2 is ANQGSEA. The CDR3 protein is CSVGYSYEQYF. DNA for the CDR3: TGCAGCGTTGGATACAGCTACGAGCAGTACTTC.

This clone came up a few times. The chain links TRBV10-3 to TRBJ1-2, with TRBD1 matching over 7 bases. V shed 3 bases, J shed 0 bases, and the junction held 10 bases outside the gene matches. CDR3 length: 17 amino acids. CDR1 and CDR2 from the germline V gene are ENHRY and SYGVKD. The CDR3 sequence: CAISEWGQTNTNYGYTF. The CDR3 nucleotides read TGTGCCATCAGTGAATGGGGACAGACTAACACTAACTATGGCTACACCTTC.

The chain joins TRBV6-5 to TRBJ1-6, with D maybe TRBD1 (5 bases). Germline CDR1 MNHEY, CDR2 SVGAGI. This CDR3 is 16 amino acids long. Trimming removed 2 bases at V and 8 bases at J, with 16 bases between. The DNA for the CDR3 is TGTGCCAGCAGTTACCTTTTGCAGGGTAGATATTCACCCCTCCACTTT. It encodes CASSYLLQGRYSPLHF.

The chain employs TRBV5-6 and TRBJ1-1, with D maybe TRBD1 (6 bases). This CDR3 is 14 amino acids long. Germline CDR1 SGHDT, CDR2 YYEEEE. Trimming removed 0 bases from V and 6 bases from J, with 12 bases in between. The CDR3 loop is CASSLVSQGPEAFF. In DNA, the CDR3 is TGTGCCAGCAGCTTGGTCAGTCAGGGGCCTGAAGCTTTCTTT.

This clone was recorded a few times. The chain employs TRBV5-1 and TRBJ1-2; 10 bases are shared with TRBD1. The V and J ends lost 4 bases and 4 bases, in that order; junction bases with no gene match: 10. The germline gives CDR1 SGHRS, CDR2 YFSETQ. CDR3 length: 16 amino acids. CDR3 protein: CASSLGQGILPYGYTF. The CDR3 DNA is TGCGCCAGCAGCCTGGGACAGGGGATTTTGCCCTATGGCTACACCTTC.

There are a few counts of this clone. The chain joins TRBV21-1 to TRBJ2-7; the D segment call TRBD1 is taken from the table without a DNA check. TRBV21-1 is described as a pseudogene. The CDR3 is made up of 15 amino acids. The CDR3 protein is CASSKGKRDRRGEYV. The CDR3 DNA is TGTGCCAGCAGCAAAGGAAAACGGGACAGGCGTGGGGAGTACGTC.

The chain combines TRBV9 with TRBJ2-1, with TRBD2 identical over 11 bases. In germline, CDR1 is SGDLS, CDR2 YYNGEE. The CDR3 spans 16 residues. V was pared by 6 bases and J by 8 bases, with 13 bases of the junction left unmatched. For the CDR3, the DNA is TGTGCCAGCAATGTGGCTAGCGGGGGGCTAATGGATGAGCAGTTCTTC. Protein product: CASNVASGGLMDEQFF.

The V gene is TRBV28, the J gene TRBJ1-2; 9 nucleotides agree with TRBD1. CDR1 is MDHEN and CDR2 is SYDVKM in the germline V gene. V shed 7 bases, J shed 5 bases, and the junction held 11 bases outside the gene matches. CDR3 length: 15 residues. The chain's CDR3 is CASTTGQGTPYGYTF. The DNA of the CDR3 is TGTGCCAGCACCACAGGACAGGGGACACCTTATGGCTACACCTTC.

The sample holds a few counts of this clone. The J gene is TRBJ2-7, the V gene TRBV30, with D perhaps matching TRBD1 (7 bases). Trimming stripped 1 base from V and 2 bases from J, with 9 bases between. In germline, CDR1 is GTSNPN, CDR2 SVGIG (reference sequence). The CDR3 totals 13 residues. The CDR3 reads CAWSGGTAYEQYF. CDR3 nucleotide sequence: TGTGCCTGGAGTGGCGGGACAGCCTACGAGCAGTACTTC.

In its sample, this clone was seen a few times. The chain uses TRBV6-1 and TRBJ2-7; 8 bases align to TRBD1. The CDR3 loop spans 13 amino acids. Per the germline V gene, CDR1 is MNHNS and CDR2 is SASEGT. J lost 5 bases, V lost 8 bases, and 8 bases had no gene match. In DNA form, the CDR3 reads TGTGCCAGCTGTGGACAGGGTAACAACGAGCAGTACGTC. It specifies CASCGQGNNEQYV.

The V gene is TRBV5-1, the J gene TRBJ2-3, with 11 bases lining up with TRBD1. The CDR3 runs 18 residues. The ends lost 2 bases at V and 3 bases at J; junction bases unmatched: 11. Germline V gives CDR1 SGHRS, CDR2 YFSETQ. The CDR3 loop reads CASSFWTGGMIITDTQYF. The CDR3 nucleotides are TGCGCCAGCAGCTTTTGGACAGGGGGCATGATAATTACAGATACGCAGTATTTT.

The chain is built from TRBV5-4 and TRBJ2-3; 8 bases are shared with TRBD2. This CDR3 spans 15 amino acids. The ends lost 4 bases at V and 5 bases at J; junction bases unmatched: 9. CDR1 SGHNT and CDR2 YYREEE come from the germline V gene (reference sequence). CDR3 nucleotide sequence: TGTGCCAGCAGCCCCAGGACTAGCAGTAAAGATACGCAGTATTTT. This gives the protein CASSPRTSSKDTQYF.

In this sample, this clone turned up a few times. The V and J genes are TRBV5-1 and TRBJ2-5; a possible D gene is TRBD2 (6 bases). The CDR3 totals 16 residues. V gave up 0 bases and J gave up 3 bases, with 15 bases separating them. The germline CDR1 and CDR2 sequences are SGHRS and YFSETQ. As DNA, the CDR3 is TGCGCCAGCAGCTTGGCCCTTGGAAGGAGGGAAGAGACCCAGTACTTC. Translating it yields CASSLALGRREETQYF.

This clone appeared a few times. This sequence joins TRBV10-3 and TRBJ2-1, with D perhaps matching TRBD1 (5 bases). The CDR3 covers 17 residues. V lost 0 bases and J 2 bases, leaving 14 bases between the germline ends. Germline assignment: CDR1 ENHRY and CDR2 SYGVKD. The CDR3: CAISESLSGSAYNEQFF. CDR3 in DNA: TGTGCCATCAGTGAGTCCCTTTCAGGGTCGGCCTACAATGAGCAGTTCTTC.

The chain carries TRBV7-9 and TRBJ1-2; tentatively, D is TRBD1 (6 bases). V gave up 7 bases and J gave up 5 bases, with 20 bases separating them. CDR3 length: 15 amino acids. Germline V gene lookup returns CDR1 SEHNR and CDR2 FQNEAQ (reference sequence). The CDR3 protein is CASTLSGQLNYGYTF. For the CDR3, the DNA is TGTGCCAGCACCCTCTCGGGACAACTGAATTATGGCTACACCTTC.

This clone was found a few times. V is TRBV6-4 and J is TRBJ2-1; TRBD1 aligns across 9 bases. Germline CDR1 reads MRHNA; CDR2 reads SNTAGT. J gave up 4 bases and V 8 bases, and 9 bases lay outside the gene matches. This CDR3 region has 15 residues. The CDR3 DNA reads TGTGCCAGCTCGGAAGGGACAGGGCCTTACAATGAGCAGTTCTTC. Residues: CASSEGTGPYNEQFF.

The V call is TRBV11-2, the J call TRBJ1-1; perhaps TRBD1 as D (5 bases). Germline-derived CDR1 and CDR2 are SGHAT and FQNNGV. The CDR3 sequence is 12 residues long. The ends were cut back, 10 bases at V and 6 bases at J, with 15 bases in the middle. CDR3 in amino acids: CANPPGGPEAFF. For the CDR3, the DNA is TGTGCCAACCCTCCGGGGGGTCCTGAAGCTTTCTTT.

This clone was found a few times. The V and J genes are TRBV11-3 and TRBJ1-1; TRBD1 might be the D (6 bases). Per the germline V gene, CDR1 is SGHNT and CDR2 is YENEEA. This CDR3 comprises 15 residues. With 5 bases removed from V and 3 bases from J, the gap between germline ends came to 16 bases. CDR3 sequence reads: CASSPEGGRDTEAFF. The CDR3 DNA is TGTGCCAGCAGCCCAGAGGGGGGGAGGGACACTGAAGCTTTCTTT.

This sequence joins TRBV6-6 and TRBJ2-2, with 10 bases that match TRBD2. The germline CDR1 and CDR2 sequences are MNHNY and SVGAGI (reference sequence). The CDR3 sequence is 16 residues long. The V and J ends lost 5 bases and 5 bases, in that order; junction bases with no gene match: 8. Written as DNA, the CDR3 is TGTGCCAGCAGTAGGAGCGGGGGGGGAGGGACCGGGGAGCTGTTTTTT. Its translation: CASSRSGGGGTGELFF.

The chain carries TRBV28 and TRBJ1-4; D unresolved. Germline values: CDR1 MDHEN, CDR2 SYDVKM. Trimming removed 5 bases from V and 2 bases from J, with 9 bases in between. The CDR3 loop spans 14 amino acids. In DNA form, the CDR3 reads TGTGCCAGCAGTCCCTCCGGGACTAATGAAAAACTGTTTTTT. This gives the protein CASSPSGTNEKLFF.

V gene TRBV7-2 combines with J gene TRBJ2-1; 7 bases map to TRBD2. This CDR3 comprises 16 residues. The J segment lost 4 bases and the V segment lost 0 bases, leaving 6 bases of the junction unmatched. In germline, CDR1 is SGHTA, CDR2 FQGNSA. The CDR3 spells CASSLAGGVNYNEQFF. CDR3 coding DNA: TGTGCCAGCAGCTTAGCGGGGGGGGTGAATTACAATGAGCAGTTCTTC.

Only a few counts were recorded for this clone. The V and J genes are TRBV13 and TRBJ2-5; 12 nucleotides align to TRBD2. The CDR3 covers 15 residues. Germline trimming cut 4 bases from V and 5 bases from J; bases unmatched to any gene: 5. CDR1 is PRHDT, CDR2 FYEKMQ, per germline (reference sequence). CDR3: CASSSRLAGVETQYF. The CDR3 bases are TGTGCCAGCAGCTCAAGACTAGCGGGGGTTGAGACCCAGTACTTC.

A few counts support this clone. This CDR3 is CATRRGGPNTEAFF. As DNA, the CDR3 is TGCGCCACCAGACGGGGTGGGCCGAACACTGAAGCTTTCTTT. The chain recombines TRBV10-1 with TRBJ1-1, with unresolved D. The CDR3 extends over 14 amino acids. Germline loops: CDR1 WNHNN, CDR2 SYGVQD (reference sequence). Trimming removed 10 bases at V and 1 base at J, with 16 bases between.

This clone was counted between two and nine times. This rearrangement joins TRBV27 to TRBJ2-5; unclear D gene. Germline CDR1 reads MNHEY; CDR2 reads SMNVEV (reference sequence). The CDR3 extends over 16 amino acids. Trimming removed 5 bases at V and 5 bases at J, with 21 bases between. The CDR3 DNA is TGTGCCAGCAGTCCGAGGAGATCCAGCCTTAGGGAGACCCAGTACTTC. This sequence encodes CASSPRRSSLRETQYF.

The chain has TRBV2 and TRBJ1-2; possible D gene TRBD1, 6 bases. The V end was cut by 2 bases, the J end by 4 bases, with 11 bases between. The CDR3 has 14 residues. CDR1 and CDR2 (germline): SNHLY, FYNNEI. The CDR3 sequence: CASSERRGSYGYTF. The DNA for the CDR3 is TGTGCCAGCAGTGAACGCAGGGGATCCTATGGCTACACCTTC.

The chain has TRBV11-3 and TRBJ1-1, with TRBD1 identical over 12 bases. This CDR3 contains 15 residues. V lost 4 bases to trimming and J lost 3 bases; unmatched junction nucleotides: 3. Per germline, CDR1 SGHNT and CDR2 YENEEA. CDR3 bases: TGTGCCAGCAGCTCAGGGACAGGGGGCGACACTGAAGCTTTCTTT. Its translation is CASSSGTGGDTEAFF.

The chain recombines TRBV2 with TRBJ1-4; TRBD1 might be the D (5 bases). Trimming removed 10 bases from V and 2 bases from J, with 8 bases in between. This CDR3 spans 12 amino acids. Germline V CDR1 and CDR2: SNHLY, FYNNEI. The CDR3 DNA sequence: TGTGCCACGGGGGGTACTAATGAAAAACTGTTTTTT. As protein: CATGGTNEKLFF.